This paragraph reports one T cell receptor beta chain. Only a few counts were recorded for this clonotype. Its binding antigen is unknown. The sample holds no much larger clone one base away, and base qualities are not on file. The sample belongs to a study of response to subunit inactivated influenza vaccine listed by TCRdb under 2018. Regarding the complete study: Deep quantitative profiling of the T cell receptor repertoire was used in the study to follow responses to a trivalent subunit inactivated influenza vaccine.

On the study overall, not on this receptor specifically: The authors suggested that each seasonal influenza vaccination may recruit only a limited number of new T cells.

From cysteine to phenylalanine, the CDR3 is 15 amino acids long. Just the 45-base CDR3 DNA is kept, in frame starting at base 1. CDR1 SQVTM and CDR2 ANQGSEA were looked up in the germline V gene. V and J lose 6 bases and 0 bases, and a span of 15 bases separates them. The library was prepared using RT-PCR. Reads for this sample came from an Illumina HiSeq 2500. TCRdb ran its own pipeline on the public reads, namely fastp trimming at Q25 and MiXCR clone calling, and kept in-frame beta chains. Merged by CDR3 protein, the rows form single entries marked with the most common genes and DNA. A total of about 800,000 distinct CDR3 sequences appear in this sample, approximately 21% of them only once. The ten largest clones represent 9.5% to 13% of the sample.

The sequence was obtained from a man aged 45 to 65 who received an inactivated influenza vaccine. Donor details come from another sample of the same person, matched by shared clones. The rearrangement combines TRBV29-1 with TRBJ1-5; possibly the D gene is TRBD1, per 5 matching bases. The source material was PBMCs from blood, sampled more than 4 days after vaccination. The DNA is TGCAGCGTGCGGGACGGCTCTTATAGCAATCAGCCCCAGCATTTT. Translated, this gives CSVRDGSYSNQPQHF.